This is a list of T cell receptor beta chains from one sample in a study of T-cell memory formation after mild COVID-19. One entry per CDR3 protein results from TCRdb running MiXCR on the 5' RACE reads. Of around 140,000 distinct CDR3 sequences listed, around 25% were seen once; the top ten hold around 22%. Source material: PBMCs or a T cell subset sorted from them (not recorded which). The receptors were gathered from an adult woman who had mild COVID-19 (a few samples of this study predate the infection). Cell type and time point are not known. Both conserved end residues are part of each CDR3. A D gene is named only where the DNA matches it firmly. Clone size appears in some rows only: once, few, many, or a class for an expanded clone.

j_call: TRBJ2-1; clone_size: NA; d_call: NA; v_call: TRBV5-5; cdr3_aa: CASSLYPASETYNEQFF; cdr3_nt: TGTGCCAGCAGCTTGTATCCGGCTAGCGAGACCTACAATGAGCAGTTCTTC
j_call: TRBJ2-7; clone_size: NA; d_call: TRBD1; v_call: TRBV7-9; cdr3_aa: CASSRGQDEQYF; cdr3_nt: TGTGCCAGCAGCAGGGGGCAAGACGAGCAGTACTTC
j_call: TRBJ2-5; clone_size: few; d_call: NA; v_call: TRBV15; cdr3_aa: CATSRGVQGETQYF; cdr3_nt: TGTGCCACCAGCAGAGGAGTTCAGGGAGAGACCCAGTACTTC
j_call: TRBJ1-1; clone_size: NA; d_call: NA; v_call: TRBV7-9; cdr3_aa: CASSPVRGTEAFF; cdr3_nt: TGTGCCAGCAGCCCCGTGAGGGGCACTGAAGCTTTCTTT
j_call: TRBJ2-5; clone_size: NA; d_call: TRBD2; v_call: TRBV4-1; cdr3_aa: CASSQEPSGETQYF; cdr3_nt: TGCGCCAGCAGCCAAGAGCCTAGCGGGGAGACCCAGTACTTC
j_call: TRBJ2-3; clone_size: few; d_call: TRBD1; v_call: TRBV7-9; cdr3_aa: CASSQDRGTDTQYF; cdr3_nt: TGTGCCAGCAGCCAGGACAGGGGCACAGATACGCAGTATTTT
j_call: TRBJ1-2; clone_size: few; d_call: TRBD1; v_call: TRBV5-1; cdr3_aa: CASSSTGTGGSYGYTF; cdr3_nt: TGCGCCAGCAGCTCGACCGGGACAGGGGGCTCGTATGGCTACACCTTC
j_call: TRBJ2-3; clone_size: few; d_call: NA; v_call: TRBV15; cdr3_aa: CATSGPVTDTQYF; cdr3_nt: TGTGCCACCAGCGGCCCTGTCACAGATACGCAGTATTTT
j_call: TRBJ2-7; clone_size: NA; d_call: TRBD2; v_call: TRBV7-8; cdr3_aa: CASSLESSGVAYEQYF; cdr3_nt: TGTGCCAGCAGCTTAGAGTCTAGCGGGGTTGCCTACGAGCAGTACTTC
j_call: TRBJ1-1; clone_size: NA; d_call: TRBD1; v_call: TRBV7-9; cdr3_aa: CASSSLGGQGLPVTEAFF; cdr3_nt: TGTGCCAGCAGCTCCCTGGGGGGACAGGGGCTCCCTGTCACTGAAGCTTTCTTT
j_call: TRBJ2-5; clone_size: NA; d_call: TRBD1; v_call: TRBV19; cdr3_aa: CASKGGDRGFETQYF; cdr3_nt: TGTGCCAGCAAAGGTGGAGACAGGGGTTTTGAGACCCAGTACTTC
j_call: TRBJ2-5; clone_size: NA; d_call: NA; v_call: TRBV7-9; cdr3_aa: CASRSTGETQYF; cdr3_nt: TGTGCCAGCAGATCGACCGGGGAGACCCAGTACTTC
j_call: TRBJ2-4; clone_size: NA; d_call: TRBD2; v_call: TRBV13; cdr3_aa: CASSDRLAGAENIQYF; cdr3_nt: TGTGCCAGCAGCGACCGACTAGCGGGTGCCGAGAACATTCAGTACTTC
j_call: TRBJ2-7; clone_size: few; d_call: NA; v_call: TRBV29-1; cdr3_aa: CSVEGGGSPEGFNEQYF; cdr3_nt: TGCAGCGTTGAAGGAGGGGGCTCCCCGGAGGGCTTCAACGAGCAGTACTTC
j_call: TRBJ1-2; clone_size: few; d_call: TRBD1; v_call: TRBV20-1; cdr3_aa: CSARRGTGGGNYGYTF; cdr3_nt: TGCAGTGCTAGACGTGGGACAGGGGGTGGTAACTATGGCTACACCTTC
j_call: TRBJ2-7; clone_size: few; d_call: NA; v_call: TRBV6-2/TRBV6-3; cdr3_aa: CASTSGSIAYEQYF; cdr3_nt: TGTGCCAGCACCTCCGGGTCCATCGCTTACGAGCAGTACTTC
j_call: TRBJ1-5; clone_size: many; d_call: TRBD1; v_call: TRBV11-2; cdr3_aa: CASSLGEAGQGFQPQHF; cdr3_nt: TGTGCCAGCAGCTTAGGCGAGGCGGGACAGGGGTTTCAGCCCCAGCATTTT
j_call: TRBJ2-7; clone_size: NA; d_call: NA; v_call: TRBV19; cdr3_aa: CASSISTGTWYEQYF; cdr3_nt: TGTGCCAGTAGTATATCAACAGGGACGTGGTACGAGCAGTACTTC
j_call: TRBJ2-5; clone_size: many; d_call: NA; v_call: TRBV4-2; cdr3_aa: CASSQSRDGQETQYF; cdr3_nt: TGTGCCAGCAGCCAATCGAGGGACGGTCAAGAGACCCAGTACTTC
j_call: TRBJ2-1; clone_size: once; d_call: TRBD2; v_call: TRBV7-3; cdr3_aa: CASSLGSGGAYNEQFF; cdr3_nt: TGTGCCAGCAGCTTAGGGTCGGGAGGCGCCTACAATGAGCAGTTCTTC
j_call: TRBJ2-1; clone_size: NA; d_call: NA; v_call: TRBV7-9; cdr3_aa: CASSLAQSSYNEQFF; cdr3_nt: TGTGCCAGCAGCTTAGCACAGAGCTCCTACAATGAGCAGTTCTTC
j_call: TRBJ2-1; clone_size: NA; d_call: TRBD1; v_call: TRBV11-2; cdr3_aa: CASTLTTWTGQYNEQFF; cdr3_nt: TGTGCCAGCACACTGACCACTTGGACAGGGCAATACAATGAGCAGTTCTTC
j_call: TRBJ1-1; clone_size: NA; d_call: NA; v_call: TRBV5-1; cdr3_aa: CASSLSSVDEAFF; cdr3_nt: TGCGCCAGCAGCTTGAGCAGCGTTGATGAAGCTTTCTTT
j_call: TRBJ2-3; clone_size: NA; d_call: TRBD2; v_call: TRBV14; cdr3_aa: CASTVAGSTDTQYF; cdr3_nt: TGTGCCAGCACCGTAGCGGGGTCCACAGATACGCAGTATTTT
j_call: TRBJ2-7; clone_size: many; d_call: NA; v_call: TRBV2; cdr3_aa: CASSGYEQYF; cdr3_nt: TGTGCCAGCAGCGGATACGAGCAGTACTTC
j_call: TRBJ1-2; clone_size: NA; d_call: TRBD1; v_call: TRBV27; cdr3_aa: CASTGQGAGGYTF; cdr3_nt: TGTGCCAGCACCGGACAGGGGGCGGGAGGCTACACCTTC
j_call: TRBJ2-1; clone_size: few; d_call: TRBD2; v_call: TRBV4-3; cdr3_aa: CASSQDGALAVEFF; cdr3_nt: TGCGCCAGCAGCCAAGATGGGGCGCTAGCGGTGGAATTCTTC
j_call: TRBJ2-7; clone_size: many; d_call: TRBD1; v_call: TRBV4-3; cdr3_aa: CASSHLTGTGGDEQYF; cdr3_nt: TGCGCCAGCAGCCACTTAACCGGGACAGGGGGTGACGAGCAGTACTTC
j_call: TRBJ1-1; clone_size: NA; d_call: TRBD1; v_call: TRBV27; cdr3_aa: CASSLTPTGGFTEAFF; cdr3_nt: TGTGCCAGCAGTTTAACGCCGACAGGGGGCTTTACTGAAGCTTTCTTT
j_call: TRBJ1-2; clone_size: few; d_call: TRBD1; v_call: TRBV24-1; cdr3_aa: CATSDTGQGASYGYTF; cdr3_nt: TGTGCCACCAGTGACACCGGACAGGGGGCGAGCTATGGCTACACCTTC
j_call: TRBJ1-1; clone_size: NA; d_call: NA; v_call: TRBV5-4; cdr3_aa: CASSLRSPGGISMNTEAFF; cdr3_nt: TGTGCCAGCAGCTTGAGATCCCCGGGAGGTATCTCCATGAACACTGAAGCTTTCTTT
j_call: TRBJ1-1; clone_size: few; d_call: NA; v_call: TRBV29-1; cdr3_aa: CSAEVNTEAFF; cdr3_nt: TGCAGCGCCGAGGTCAACACTGAAGCTTTCTTT
j_call: TRBJ1-1; clone_size: few; d_call: TRBD1; v_call: TRBV7-8; cdr3_aa: CASSFLTGWSTEAFF; cdr3_nt: TGTGCCAGCAGCTTCCTGACAGGGTGGAGTACTGAAGCTTTCTTT
j_call: TRBJ1-1; clone_size: few; d_call: NA; v_call: TRBV12-3/TRBV12-4; cdr3_aa: CASSLAGWPTEAFF; cdr3_nt: TGTGCCAGCAGTTTGGCAGGGTGGCCCACTGAAGCTTTCTTT
j_call: TRBJ2-3; clone_size: many; d_call: NA; v_call: TRBV10-3; cdr3_aa: CAISEPPQDPQYF; cdr3_nt: TGTGCCATCAGTGAGCCCCCTCAAGATCCGCAGTATTTT
j_call: TRBJ2-5; clone_size: few; d_call: TRBD2; v_call: TRBV6-5; cdr3_aa: CASTSGLGETQYF; cdr3_nt: TGTGCCAGCACCTCCGGACTAGGAGAGACCCAGTACTTC
j_call: TRBJ2-6; clone_size: few; d_call: NA; v_call: TRBV12-3/TRBV12-4; cdr3_aa: CASSSLGAHRFTRGANVLTF; cdr3_nt: TGTGCCAGCAGTTCCTTAGGGGCTCACAGATTTACGCGGGGGGCCAACGTCCTGACTTTC
j_call: TRBJ2-5; clone_size: NA; d_call: NA; v_call: TRBV21-1; cdr3_aa: CASSPGQGVTQYF; cdr3_nt: TGTGCCAGCAGCCCTGGACAGGGGGTGACCCAGTACTTC
j_call: TRBJ1-1; clone_size: NA; d_call: TRBD1; v_call: TRBV27; cdr3_aa: CASKGTGRNEAFF; cdr3_nt: TGTGCCAGCAAAGGGACAGGGCGGAATGAAGCTTTCTTT
j_call: TRBJ2-5; clone_size: many; d_call: TRBD1; v_call: TRBV7-9; cdr3_aa: CASSFRTGGLGETQYF; cdr3_nt: TGTGCCAGCAGTTTTCGGACAGGGGGCCTGGGGGAGACCCAGTACTTC
j_call: TRBJ2-5; clone_size: NA; d_call: TRBD2; v_call: TRBV7-9; cdr3_aa: CASSPIPSGGTQYF; cdr3_nt: TGTGCCAGCAGCCCCATACCTAGCGGAGGGACCCAGTACTTC
j_call: TRBJ2-1; clone_size: NA; d_call: NA; v_call: TRBV12-3/TRBV12-4; cdr3_aa: CASSLKLEQFF; cdr3_nt: TGTGCCAGCAGTTTAAAGTTGGAGCAGTTCTTC
j_call: TRBJ2-7; clone_size: NA; d_call: TRBD2; v_call: TRBV20-1; cdr3_aa: CRARASGRGSYEQYF; cdr3_nt: TGCAGAGCTAGGGCTAGCGGGAGGGGCTCCTACGAGCAGTACTTC
j_call: TRBJ2-2; clone_size: few; d_call: NA; v_call: TRBV7-8; cdr3_aa: CASSSLSTGNTGELFF; cdr3_nt: TGTGCCAGCAGCTCCCTCTCGACAGGGAACACCGGGGAGCTGTTTTTT
j_call: TRBJ2-4; clone_size: NA; d_call: TRBD1; v_call: TRBV15; cdr3_aa: CATSGTANIQYF; cdr3_nt: TGTGCCACCTCCGGGACAGCAAACATTCAGTACTTC